This is a list of T cell receptor beta chains from one sample in a study of monozygotic twins with inflammatory bowel disease. No DNA is given; TCRdb re-called the 5' RACE reads and lists each CDR3 protein once. This sample contains approximately 420,000 distinct CDR3 sequences. The sample comprised blood. These receptors were obtained from a human donor with ulcerative colitis or Crohn's disease, or a healthy co-twin of an affected twin (not recorded which). Both conserved end residues are part of each CDR3. Each record gives: V gene, J gene, CDR3 protein.

>TRBV11-2|TRBJ1-1
CASSLDPGIFTEAFF
>TRBV29-1|TRBJ2-5
CSVTPGLAGEAQYF
>TRBV30|TRBJ2-7
CAWRGTVVVEQYF
>TRBV7-2|TRBJ2-1
CASSPSDSNLANEQFF
>TRBV9|TRBJ2-1
CASSVATGGKAYNEQFF
>TRBV13|TRBJ2-7
CASRFSSGASYEQYF
>TRBV20-1|TRBJ2-7
CSARDLAGANEQYF
>TRBV10-3|TRBJ2-5
CAIGTSGGQETQYF
>TRBV10-1|TRBJ2-1
CASSDLARGPDEQFF
>TRBV12-3/TRBV12-4|TRBJ2-7
CASSSGLAGGFEQYF
>TRBV2|TRBJ1-1
CASRFGGQMNTEAFF
>TRBV7-2|TRBJ1-6
CASSLIQTPNSPLHF
>TRBV20-1|TRBJ2-6
CSATLGGTGANVLTF
>TRBV5-1|TRBJ2-7
CASSLKGGAYEQYF
>TRBV7-9|TRBJ1-3
CASSLPIDSGNTIYF
>TRBV20-1|TRBJ2-2
CSAPGLAANTGELFF
>TRBV20-1|TRBJ2-7
CSARLPSASAYEQYF
>TRBV5-6|TRBJ1-2
CASSFRYTYGYTF
>TRBV7-9|TRBJ2-7
CASSPRRGYEQYF
>TRBV10-3|TRBJ1-4
CAISESGPHYEKLFF
>TRBV12-3/TRBV12-4|TRBJ1-5
CASSRSTNQPQHF
>TRBV6-5|TRBJ2-7
CASSYSEVDYEQYF
>TRBV5-1|TRBJ1-2
CASSLESTGVGGYTF
>TRBV20-1|TRBJ1-4
CSARNRNTGDLLFF
>TRBV20-1|TRBJ2-1
CSAWSRDGYNEQFF
>TRBV3-1|TRBJ1-2
CASTKSQPNYGYTF
>TRBV7-2|TRBJ2-1
CASRHNYNEQFF
>TRBV5-1|TRBJ2-5
CASSRTTGGGQETQYF
>TRBV20-1|TRBJ2-5
CSASDKFRDRGETQYF
>TRBV18|TRBJ2-1
CASSSRGVAGAYNEQFF
>TRBV15|TRBJ2-5
CATSTGWTQYF
>TRBV5-1|TRBJ2-5
CASRVGETQYF
>TRBV7-3|TRBJ2-3
CASSSSGSTDTQYF
>TRBV19|TRBJ2-7
CASKDSFYEQYF
>TRBV5-1|TRBJ2-3
CASSLRRNEADTQYF
>TRBV6-1|TRBJ2-2
CASTILTGTGELFF
>TRBV7-6|TRBJ2-7
CASSLVAGGSSYEQYF
>TRBV29-1|TRBJ1-3
CSVVGQTGNTIYF
>TRBV7-3|TRBJ2-1
CASSFDGTIYNEQFF
>TRBV3-1|TRBJ1-1
CASSHSENTEAFF
>TRBV6-1|TRBJ1-5
CASRKGTTPGGNQPQHF
>TRBV3-1|TRBJ2-3
CASSQERSPQYF
>TRBV20-1|TRBJ1-1
CSAPSLRGTDEAFF
>TRBV3-1|TRBJ2-7
CASSKEVKREQYF
>TRBV5-1|TRBJ2-1
CASSYQGVYNEQFF
>TRBV20-1|TRBJ2-1
CSASGDYNEQFF
>TRBV12-3/TRBV12-4|TRBJ2-1
CASSLSLELQFF
>TRBV5-1|TRBJ1-2
CASSTGQSLTSYTF